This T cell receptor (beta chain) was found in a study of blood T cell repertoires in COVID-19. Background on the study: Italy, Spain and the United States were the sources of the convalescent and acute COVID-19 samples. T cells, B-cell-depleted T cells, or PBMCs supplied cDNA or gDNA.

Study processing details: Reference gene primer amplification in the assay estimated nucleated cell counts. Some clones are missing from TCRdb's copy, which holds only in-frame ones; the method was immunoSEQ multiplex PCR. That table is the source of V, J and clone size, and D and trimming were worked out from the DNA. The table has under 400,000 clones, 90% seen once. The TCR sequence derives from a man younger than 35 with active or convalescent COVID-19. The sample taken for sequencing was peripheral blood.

The CDR3 sequence: CASSQANTGAEAFF. The CDR3 nucleotides are TGTGCCAGCAGCCAAGCCAATACCGGAGCTGAAGCTTTCTTT. The chain has TRBV3-1 (or the pseudogene TRBV3-2) and TRBJ1-1; D not resolved. The CDR3 contains 14 residues. Between the trimmed V and J ends, which lost 1 base and 6 bases, there was a span of 12 bases. The germline V gene encodes CDR1 LGHDT and CDR2 YNNKEL (reference sequence).